This paragraph covers one TCR beta chain sequence. This entry is derived from a study of sequential checkpoint blockade in melanoma. Overall study context: Randomization was 1:1 between first-line nivolumab→ipilimumab and ipilimumab→nivolumab. Maintenance nivolumab came after either treatment sequence.

V lost 0 bases and J lost 5; bases outside the gene matches: 7. The CDR3 sequence is 16 residues long. Method: immunoSEQ multiplex PCR; TCRdb's copy keeps in-frame clones and lacks some. Of over 15,000 clones detected, more than 75% appear once; the ten largest clones hold about an eighth. Regarding treatment: randomized to nivolumab then ipilimumab (arm A) or the reverse (arm B). Sorted cells were live CD3+CD8+, lacking CD19 and CD56, from PBMCs. The chain links TRBV23-1 to TRBJ2-7, with 10 bases aligning to TRBD1. TRBV23-1 is classed as an ORF, of uncertain function. The TCR comes from a human donor with melanoma. The sequences come from CD8+ T cells sorted from blood (inferred from file names), collected from a patient given nivolumab and ipilimumab in sequence. CDR3 DNA sequence: TGCGCCAGCAGTCAATCACCCGGGACAGGGGCCCACGAGCAGTACTTC. It yields the protein CASSQSPGTGAHEQYF.